The 18 T cell receptor beta chains reported below all come from one sample, sequenced in a study of graft-versus-host responses after intestinal transplantation. Some clones are missing from TCRdb's copy, which holds only in-frame ones; the method was immunoSEQ multiplex PCR. The sample carries some 13,000 clones, roughly 35% recorded once. The sample in question was alloreactive CD4+ T cells from a mixed lymphocyte reaction culture, obtained before intestinal transplant. The subset: CFSE-low proliferating T cells sorted from roughly six-day pre-transplant mixed lymphocyte reaction (GvH or HvG direction). These receptors were collected from a human patient who received an intestinal transplant.

This clone was seen more than once but under ten times. The CDR3 sequence: CASSLDAGAVYEQYF. The CDR3, as DNA: TGTGCCAGCAGCTTAGATGCAGGGGCGGTCTACGAGCAGTACTTC. The V call is TRBV7-9, the J call TRBJ2-7; D perhaps matches TRBD1 (6 bases). CDR1 and CDR2 from the germline V gene are SEHNR and FQNEAQ (reference sequence). The V gene lost 1 base and the J gene lost 3 bases, with 13 bases spanning the gap. The CDR3 length is 15 residues.

This clone has only a few counts. The chain has TRBV7-8 and TRBJ1-5; 9 nucleotides match TRBD1. Trimming removed 2 bases from V and 2 bases from J; junction bases left unmatched: 13. Germline V gives CDR1 SGHVS, CDR2 FQNEAQ. The CDR3 runs 19 residues. The CDR3 DNA reads as TGTGCCAGCAGCTTATATGGGACAGGGATAGTTGGCGGCAATCAGCCCCAGCATTTT. Protein: CASSLYGTGIVGGNQPQHF.

V and J are TRBV7-2 and TRBJ1-1, with a possible D match to TRBD1 (5 bases). CDR3 length equals 15 residues. V lost 1 base and J 1 base, leaving 10 bases between the germline ends. Germline CDR1 SGHTA, CDR2 FQGNSA. This CDR3 reads CASSLGGTTNTEAFF. CDR3 nucleotides: TGTGCCAGCAGCTTAGGGGGCACAACGAACACTGAAGCTTTCTTT.

This clone was counted between two and nine times. This rearrangement joins TRBV19 to TRBJ2-5, with TRBD2 as a possible D gene (6 bases). The CDR3 is 15 amino acids. In germline, CDR1 is LNHDA, CDR2 SQIVND (reference sequence). The V gene lost 3 bases and the J gene lost 2 bases, with 13 bases spanning the gap. CDR3 region: CASSIGGLLQETQYF. DNA for the CDR3: TGTGCCAGTAGTATCGGGGGACTCCTACAAGAGACCCAGTACTTC.

CDR3 sequence reads: CASSAPGTGRLENTEAFF. The CDR3 DNA is TGTGCCAGCAGCGCCCCCGGGACAGGGAGGCTTGAGAACACTGAAGCTTTCTTT. The chain is built from TRBV2 and TRBJ1-1, with 9 nucleotides matching TRBD1. Germline V gives CDR1 SNHLY, CDR2 FYNNEI. This CDR3 region has 18 residues. Trimming removed 6 bases from V and 1 base from J; junction bases left unmatched: 15. Drawing the rest from reference TRBV2 and TRBJ1-1, the complete variable domain is EPEVTQTPSHQVTQMGQEVILRCVPISNHLYFYWYRQILGQKVEFLVSFYNNEISEKSEIFDDQFSVERPDGSNFTLKIRSTKLEDSAMYFCASSAPGTGRLENTEAFFGQGTRLTVV.

This clone occurred a few times. The junction differs from germline at one of its ends, possibly a read error. This chain links TRBV12-5 with TRBJ2-7; D is possibly TRBD1 (6 bases). The CDR3 sequence is 14 residues long. Germline CDR1 and CDR2: LGHNT and FRNRAP. CDR3 in amino acids: CASGSYPSGQPHHF. Here the CDR3 DNA reads TGTGCTAGTGGTTCCTACCCCTCAGGACAGCCACACCACTTC.

V usage is TRBV6-6 and J usage is TRBJ2-2; 7 bases are shared with TRBD1. CDR1 is MNHNY and CDR2 is SVGAGI in the germline V gene (reference sequence). This CDR3 is 13 amino acids long. The junction had 3 bases not matched to a gene; V was cut back by 6 bases and J by 5 bases. Written as DNA, the CDR3 is TGTGCCAGCAGACAGGGGAGTACCGGGGAGCTGTTTTTT. Residues: CASRQGSTGELFF.

The CDR3 region is CASSGAGPYEQYF. The CDR3 coding sequence is TGTGCCAGCTCAGGGGCAGGGCCCTACGAGCAGTACTTC. The chain couples TRBV18 to TRBJ2-7; possibly TRBD1 for D (5 bases). V lost 5 bases to trimming and J lost 2 bases, with 10 bases between them. The CDR3 sequence is 13 residues long. Germline CDR1 and CDR2: KGHSH and LQKENI.

This clone was recorded once. The rearrangement joins TRBV6-5 to TRBJ1-2; the match to TRBD1 covers 7 bases. Unmatched junction bases numbered 5, after V lost 2 bases and J lost 8 bases. Germline assignment: CDR1 MNHEY and CDR2 SVGAGI. CDR3 length equals 13 residues. In DNA form, the CDR3 reads TGTGCCAGCAGTTACCCCAACAGGGGAGGCTACACCTTC. Its protein product is CASSYPNRGGYTF.

The V and J genes are TRBV11-2 and TRBJ2-7; no clear D. This CDR3 is built from 15 residues. Germline V gene sequence: CDR1 SGHAT, CDR2 FQNNGV. V lost 3 bases and J 0 bases, leaving 12 bases between the germline ends. The CDR3 loop reads CASSLFRSSSYEQYF. The CDR3 nucleotides read TGTGCCAGCAGCTTGTTTCGGAGTAGCTCCTACGAGCAGTACTTC.

This clone was recorded a few times. The chain carries TRBV18 and TRBJ1-1; 7 positions agree with TRBD1. Per the germline V gene, CDR1 is KGHSH and CDR2 is LQKENI. Trimming removed 4 bases from V and 1 base from J; junction bases left unmatched: 3. The CDR3 is 14 residues long. CDR3 nucleotides: TGTGCCAGCTCACGCGGGACAGCGAACACTGAAGCTTTCTTT. It codes for CASSRGTANTEAFF. Using reference TRBV18 and TRBJ1-1 for the parts outside the CDR3, the full variable domain is NAGVMQNPRHLVRRRGQEARLRCSPMKGHSHVYWYRQLPEEGLKFMVYLQKENIIDESGMPKERFSAEFPKEGPSILRIQQVVRGDSAAYFCASSRGTANTEAFFGQGTRLTVV.

By its share, this clone is medium-sized. V and J are TRBV27 and TRBJ2-7; 8 nucleotides match TRBD1. The V and J ends lost 6 bases and 2 bases, in that order; junction bases with no gene match: 6. CDR3 length: 14 residues. Germline loops: CDR1 MNHEY, CDR2 SMNVEV (reference sequence). CDR3 loop: CASRVGTGPYEQYF. For the CDR3, the DNA is TGTGCCAGCAGAGTCGGGACAGGTCCCTACGAGCAGTACTTC.

This clone was detected once. The chain links TRBV9 to TRBJ1-4, with D possibly matching TRBD1 (6 bases). The CDR3 has 16 amino acids. Germline CDR1 reads SGDLS; CDR2 reads YYNGEE. The V end was cut by 1 base, the J end by 5 bases, with 15 bases between. This CDR3 reads CASSVRRQGLNEKLFF. As DNA, the CDR3 is TGTGCCAGCAGCGTACGTCGGCAGGGGCTAAATGAAAAACTGTTTTTT.

This clone was detected only a few times. The chain is built from TRBV9 and TRBJ1-6, with 7 nucleotides matching TRBD1. Germline CDR1 is SGDLS and CDR2 is YYNGEE. This CDR3 has 14 residues. The trim removed 4 bases at V and 10 bases at J, leaving 8 bases unmatched. CDR3 coding DNA: TGTGCCAGCAGCATGACAGGGTCCAGGTCACCCCTCCACTTT. Its protein product is CASSMTGSRSPLHF.

The chain joins TRBV5-6 to TRBJ2-3; D is possibly TRBD2 (6 bases). The V gene lost 1 base and the J gene lost 8 bases, with 20 bases spanning the gap. The CDR3 contains 16 residues. CDR1 is SGHDT and CDR2 is YYEEEE in the germline V gene. The CDR3 is CASSLRSGTSKGTQYF. DNA for the CDR3: TGTGCCAGCAGCTTGCGCTCCGGGACTTCAAAGGGTACGCAGTATTTT. Full variable domain (outside the CDR3, taken from reference TRBV5-6 and TRBJ2-3): DAGVTQSPTHLIKTRGQQVTLRCSPKSGHDTVSWYQQALGQGPQFIFQYYEEEERQRGNFPDRFSGHQFPNYSSELNVNALLLGDSALYLCASSLRSGTSKGTQYFGPGTRLTVL.

The rearrangement links TRBV1 to TRBJ2-7; the listed D gene, TRBD1, was not tested against the DNA. TRBV1 is a documented pseudogene. The CDR3 is made up of 13 amino acids. CDR3 loop: CTSNRDREREQYF. The DNA for the CDR3 is TGCACCAGCAACCGGGACAGGGAGCGCGAGCAGTACTTC.

The J gene is TRBJ2-3, the V gene TRBV5-6; 7 bases line up with TRBD2. CDR1 SGHDT and CDR2 YYEEEE come from the germline V gene. The ends lost 0 bases at V and 0 bases at J; junction bases unmatched: 4. The CDR3 loop spans 16 amino acids. The CDR3 coding sequence is TGTGCCAGCAGCTTGGGAGCGGGGCCTAGCACAGATACGCAGTATTTT. Its translation: CASSLGAGPSTDTQYF.

The chain uses TRBV30 and TRBJ2-3; tentatively, D is TRBD2 (7 bases). This CDR3 has 15 amino acids. V lost 1 base to trimming and J lost 3 bases, with 14 bases between them. The germline V gene has CDR1 GTSNPN and CDR2 SVGIG (reference sequence). CDR3 residues: CAWSAVGGRTDTQYF. DNA for the CDR3: TGTGCCTGGAGTGCAGTGGGGGGGCGAACAGATACGCAGTATTTT.